This T cell receptor (beta chain) was documented in a study of cytomegalovirus exposure and HLA in healthy donors. To note about this clone: No antigen is known for it.

Both 60 Vbeta primers and 13 Jbeta primers went into the PCR. Sequenced by immunoSEQ multiplex PCR; TCRdb stores in-frame clones only, minus some. Counted here are some 130,000 clones, approximately 80% occurring once; the ten biggest clones make up about 2.2%. The CDR3 is 14 residues long. V dropped 5 bases and J dropped 5; count of bases not matched to a gene: 9. Germline values: CDR1 SGHNT, CDR2 YYREEE (reference sequence). Study-level findings and limits: Three chains linked to CMV were shown in vitro to be specific for CMV antigens. Several V segments, TRBV6-2 and TRBV6-3 among them, could not be told apart and were dropped.

The chain carries TRBV5-4 and TRBJ2-5; 7 bases are shared with TRBD1. The specimen was PBMCs. The receptor's source is a young man in good health and CMV-seronegative. In nucleotides, the CDR3 is TGTGCCAGCAGTTCCGACAGGGAGTGGGAGACCCAGTACTTC. Its protein is CASSSDREWETQYF.